This T cell receptor beta chain was sequenced in a study of T cells in Graves' hyperthyroidism and ophthalmopathy. Researchers defined stable Graves' hyperthyroidism as no ophthalmopathy progression within 18 months. A patient was excluded if there was uncontrolled infection, other autoimmune disease, pregnancy or lactation. TCR beta CDR3 region amplification was performed from RNA transcripts. HTBI primers were used for first-round RT-PCR of the TCR CDR3. Each CDR3 protein gets one entry after TCRdb re-called the multiplex PCR reads with MiXCR. Of 600,000 or so distinct CDR3 sequences listed, under 20% are singletons. V trimming: 3 bases; J trimming: 4 bases; junction bases outside the gene matches: 3. This CDR3 comprises 14 residues. Looked up from germline, CDR1 is MDHEN and CDR2 is SYDVKM.

The TCR comes from a woman aged 30 to 39 with Graves' hyperthyroidism. The chain couples TRBV28 to TRBJ2-7; TRBD2 aligns across 10 bases. Sequencing input: blood. This CDR3 is CASSFASGSYEQYF. The CDR3 nucleotides are TGTGCCAGCAGTTTCGCTAGCGGGAGTTACGAGCAGTACTTC.